This TCR beta chain stems from a study of blood T cell repertoires in COVID-19. V was pared by 4 bases and J by 6 bases, with 8 bases between. This CDR3 region has 13 residues. CDR1 SGHDT and CDR2 YYEEEE come from the germline V gene. Authors' analysis steps: Reference gene primer amplification gave nucleated cell count estimates. Data came from immunoSEQ multiplex PCR; TCRdb stores just in-frame clones and leaves some out. V and J calls and clone size are given by that table; D and trimming were obtained from the DNA. The table lists around 190,000 clones, 75% to 90% of them singletons. Participants had their cohort set by participant-reported clinical history.

The sequenced sample consisted of PBMCs or T cells enriched from blood (not recorded which). The rearrangement joins TRBV5-6 to TRBJ1-6; tentatively, D is TRBD1 (5 bases). This clonotype was sampled from a man between 40 and 49 years old who had recovered from COVID-19. CDR3 sequence reads: CASSLGLNSPLHF. The CDR3 nucleotides read TGTGCCAGCAGCCTGGGGCTTAATTCACCCCTCCACTTT.